Listed below are T cell receptor beta chains from one sample, sequenced in a study of identical twins. MiXCR was run by TCRdb on the 5' RACE reads, yielding one entry per CDR3 protein. The table shows 400,000 to 550,000 distinct CDR3 sequences, with roughly 13% occurring only once. The sample also formed part of further work on yellow fever vaccine responses in identical twins.

The sample comprised CD4+ T cells sorted from blood. The receptors were sampled from a woman aged 18-29 years in good health. Both conserved end residues are part of each CDR3. The D gene is left open where the match is weak. For some rows the clone size is stated as once, few or many, or as a class when expanded; others skip it.

TRBJ2-5	-	-	TRBV18	TGTGCCTCGTTCACGATGAGGGAGACCCAGTACTTC	CASFTMRETQYF
TRBJ2-7	many	TRBD1	TRBV12-3/TRBV12-4	TGTGCCAGCCAAAGGAGGACAGGGGCTCCCTACGAGCAGTACTTC	CASQRRTGAPYEQYF
TRBJ2-5	few	-	TRBV5-1	TGCGCCAGCAGCCCGCAACCGGGACCCCAAGAGACCCAGTACTTC	CASSPQPGPQETQYF
TRBJ2-1	-	TRBD2	TRBV19	TGTGCCAGTACCCCGATAGGGCGGGGGGGGATACAGTTCTTC	CASTPIGRGGIQFF
TRBJ1-2	few	-	TRBV24-1	TGTGCCACCAGTGATAACGGGGGCTGGGGCTACACCTTC	CATSDNGGWGYTF
TRBJ2-1	-	-	TRBV19	TGTGCCAGTAGTGAGACTAGTATCAATGAGCAGTTCTTC	CASSETSINEQFF
TRBJ2-5	many	-	TRBV7-2	TGTGCCAGCAGCTTAGGATGGCTAAGAGGCGAGACCCAGTACTTC	CASSLGWLRGETQYF
TRBJ2-7	many	-	TRBV29-1	TGCAGCGTTAAGACAAGGGTCACCTACGAGCAGTACTTC	CSVKTRVTYEQYF
TRBJ2-1	few	TRBD2	TRBV5-1	TGCGCCAGCAGCATAAAACCGACTAGCGGGATATCCTACAATGAGCAGTTCTTC	CASSIKPTSGISYNEQFF
TRBJ2-7	few	TRBD1	TRBV7-2	TGTGCCAGCAGTACTGACAGGGGGAGCTCCTACGAGCAGTACTTC	CASSTDRGSSYEQYF
TRBJ1-5	few	-	TRBV7-8	TGTGCCAGCAGCTTAGTGGGCAGAGGTAGCAATCAGCCCCAGCATTTT	CASSLVGRGSNQPQHF
TRBJ2-5	few	-	TRBV28	TGTGCCAGCAGTTTACAGGACATAGCCCAAGAGACCCAGTACTTC	CASSLQDIAQETQYF
TRBJ1-4	few	TRBD1	TRBV7-9	TGTGCCAGCCAGGACAGGGGATTGGAAAAACTGTTTTTT	CASQDRGLEKLFF
TRBJ2-2	-	-	TRBV30	TGTGCCTACTTCCGGGCCAACACCGGGGAGCTGTTTTTT	CAYFRANTGELFF
TRBJ2-3	-	TRBD2	TRBV4-2	TGTGCCAGCAGCCAAGATGCTAGCGGGCTTAGCACAGATACGCAGTATTTT	CASSQDASGLSTDTQYF
TRBJ2-1	few	-	TRBV20-1	TGCAGTGCTAAAGCTAGCGCCTACAATGAGCAGTTCTTC	CSAKASAYNEQFF